This TCR beta chain originates from a study of blood T cells in healthy people across ages. Study in general: Capturing about one barcoded beta molecule per two T cells was achieved by template switching.

For the second PCR, which ran for 7 to 11 cycles, a sample-barcoded 5' primer and a J-beta primer mix were used. One entry per CDR3 protein, called by TCRdb with MiXCR from the 5' RACE reads. The table includes roughly 1,700,000 distinct CDR3 sequences, 28% detected once. This clonotype was picked up a small number of times. The trim removed 5 bases at V and 9 bases at J, leaving 1 base unmatched. This CDR3 region has 13 residues. V is TRBV12-3 or TRBV12-4 and J is TRBJ1-6; 10 bases fit TRBD1. The clonotype was recovered from a woman in her 30s in good health. The sample consisted of blood. This chain's CDR3 is CASSGTGVSPLHF. CDR3 DNA sequence: TGTGCCAGCAGTGGGACAGGGGTTTCACCCCTCCACTTT.